This is a list of T cell receptor beta chains from one sample in a study of response to subunit inactivated influenza vaccine. TCRdb itself ran the RT-PCR reads through MiXCR, one entry per CDR3 protein. The sample yields about 610,000 distinct CDR3 sequences, around 15% seen once. The sample consisted of PBMCs from blood, taken roughly 13 days after vaccination. The origin of the receptors is a man aged 45-65 years who received an inactivated influenza vaccine. CDR3s include the opening cysteine and the closing phenylalanine or tryptophan. D genes are given only for firm matches. Part of the rows lack a size; the others show once, few, many or a class for expanded clones.

TRBV2,TRBJ1-3,TRBD1,few,CASSSDRAHSGNTIYF,TGTGCCAGCAGTTCGGACAGGGCTCACTCTGGAAACACCATATATTTT
TRBV4-2,TRBJ1-2,.,few,CASSLEAPRGSGYTF,TGTGCCAGCAGCCTCGAGGCCCCTCGGGGGAGCGGCTACACCTTC
TRBV3-1,TRBJ2-7,.,few,CASSQDVTGQYF,TGTGCCAGCAGCCAAGATGTGACAGGCCAGTACTTC
TRBV6-2/TRBV6-3,TRBJ1-5,.,many,CASSYQTASRPQHF,TGTGCCAGCAGTTACCAAACAGCCAGTAGGCCCCAGCATTTT
TRBV6-5,TRBJ1-2,.,.,CASSNGIVGYTF,TGTGCCAGCAGTAACGGGATTGTCGGCTACACCTTC
TRBV20-1,TRBJ1-1,.,.,CSARGNSLNTEAFF,TGCAGTGCTAGAGGGAACTCTTTAAACACTGAAGCTTTCTTT
TRBV28,TRBJ2-5,.,once,CASSLPRNSEATQYF,TGTGCCAGCAGTTTACCCCGGAACTCGGAAGCAACCCAGTACTTC
TRBV4-1,TRBJ1-5,.,many,CASSNLPYRDNNQPQHF,TGCGCCAGCAGCAACCTACCGTACAGGGATAACAATCAGCCCCAGCATTTT
TRBV14,TRBJ2-2,.,many,CASSLDRTTGELFF,TGTGCCAGCAGCCTGGACAGAACCACCGGGGAGCTGTTTTTT
TRBV5-1,TRBJ1-2,.,few,CASSLEAGDNYGYTF,TGCGCCAGCAGCTTGGAAGCAGGGGATAACTATGGCTACACCTTC
TRBV12-3/TRBV12-4,TRBJ1-1,.,.,CASSFFGRNTEAFF,TGTGCCAGCAGTTTTTTTGGCCGGAACACTGAAGCTTTCTTT
TRBV7-9,TRBJ2-2,.,few,CASSRRSGVNTGELFF,TGTGCCAGCAGCCGGCGGTCCGGGGTAAACACCGGGGAGCTGTTTTTT
TRBV2,TRBJ2-1,TRBD2,.,CASRSGTSGFEQFF,TGTGCCAGCAGATCCGGGACTAGCGGGTTTGAGCAGTTCTTC
TRBV12-3/TRBV12-4,TRBJ1-5,TRBD1,.,CASSLRGQGLHSNQPQHF,TGTGCCAGCAGTTTACGGGGACAGGGTCTACATAGCAATCAGCCCCAGCATTTT
TRBV20-1,TRBJ2-3,TRBD2,few,CSARASGRADTQYF,TGCAGTGCTAGGGCTAGCGGAAGAGCAGATACGCAGTATTTT
TRBV12-3/TRBV12-4,TRBJ2-2,TRBD1,.,CASSLGRDRGRQPGELFF,TGTGCCAGCAGTTTAGGCCGGGACAGGGGGCGTCAACCCGGGGAGCTGTTTTTT
TRBV7-9,TRBJ2-3,.,few,CASSFMDSSTDTQYF,TGTGCCAGCAGCTTTATGGACTCTAGCACAGATACGCAGTATTTT
TRBV12-3/TRBV12-4,TRBJ2-4,.,.,CASRPSSGTKNIQYF,TGTGCCAGCAGACCCTCGTCAGGGACCAAAAACATTCAGTACTTC
TRBV6-2/TRBV6-3,TRBJ1-5,.,.,CASTDSSNQPQHF,TGTGCCAGCACCGACAGTAGCAATCAGCCCCAGCATTTT
TRBV7-8,TRBJ1-1,TRBD1,many,CASSLATGTVEAFF,TGTGCCAGCAGCTTAGCGACAGGGACCGTTGAAGCTTTCTTT
TRBV24-1,TRBJ2-7,.,many,CATSPSDSTPDEQYF,TGTGCCACCAGTCCCTCGGACAGCACCCCTGACGAGCAGTACTTC
TRBV7-9,TRBJ1-6,.,.,CASSSRRAGQKSPLHF,TGTGCCAGCAGCTCCCGGCGGGCAGGGCAGAAATCACCCCTCCACTTT
TRBV28,TRBJ1-1,.,many,CASSPGYTEAFF,TGTGCCAGCAGCCCCGGGTACACTGAAGCTTTCTTT
TRBV12-3/TRBV12-4,TRBJ2-3,.,.,CASSSWAQERQYF,TGTGCCAGCAGTTCCTGGGCCCAGGAGAGGCAGTATTTT
TRBV6-2/TRBV6-3,TRBJ2-7,.,.,CASSGTLIYEQYF,TGTGCCAGCAGCGGTACTCTTATCTACGAGCAGTACTTC
TRBV5-1,TRBJ1-1,.,many,CASSLSPGNTEAFF,TGCGCCAGCAGCTTGTCTCCGGGAAACACTGAAGCTTTCTTT
TRBV5-1,TRBJ2-2,.,few,CASSLNTQNRELFF,TGCGCCAGCAGCTTAAACACTCAGAACCGGGAGCTGTTTTTT
TRBV28,TRBJ2-7,.,.,CASSFSSGTGEYEQYF,TGTGCCAGCAGTTTCTCAAGCGGGACAGGAGAATACGAGCAGTACTTC
TRBV19,TRBJ2-1,TRBD1,.,CASSQPGQLNEQFF,TGTGCCAGTAGTCAACCGGGACAGCTGAATGAGCAGTTCTTC
TRBV7-9,TRBJ1-1,.,once,CASRTLLNTEAFF,TGTGCCAGCAGAACTCTTTTGAACACTGAAGCTTTCTTT
TRBV9,TRBJ2-2,.,.,CASSVITGELFF,TGTGCCAGCAGCGTTATCACCGGGGAGCTGTTTTTT
TRBV4-1,TRBJ2-2,TRBD2,few,CASSQPYSGGPTGELFF,TGCGCCAGCAGCCAACCCTATAGCGGGGGGCCCACCGGGGAGCTGTTTTTT
TRBV7-6,TRBJ2-7,.,.,CASSSNHEQYF,TGTGCCAGCAGCTCTAACCACGAGCAGTACTTC
TRBV20-1,TRBJ1-1,.,few,CSAIASRGRGTEAFF,TGCAGTGCTATCGCGTCTCGGGGAAGGGGCACTGAAGCTTTCTTT
TRBV7-2,TRBJ2-7,.,.,CASTGTSSSYEQYF,TGTGCCAGCACAGGGACTTCAAGCTCCTACGAGCAGTACTTC
TRBV4-2,TRBJ1-4,.,.,CASSPSVTTNEKLFF,TGTGCCAGCAGCCCATCAGTGACAACTAATGAAAAACTGTTTTTT
TRBV5-1,TRBJ2-2,TRBD2,few,CASSPVPSGSSEELFF,TGCGCCAGCAGCCCGGTGCCTAGCGGGAGTTCCGAGGAGCTGTTTTTT
TRBV5-1,TRBJ1-2,.,.,CASSLVGDPHYGYTF,TGCGCCAGCAGCTTGGTTGGGGACCCGCACTATGGCTACACCTTC
TRBV24-1,TRBJ2-5,TRBD1,.,CATSDSLDRGIDF,TGTGCCACCAGTGATTCTCTTGACAGGGGAATAGACTTC
TRBV20-1,TRBJ1-2,.,.,CVPGIRDYGYTF,TGCGTTCCGGGGATCAGGGACTATGGCTACACCTTC
TRBV5-1,TRBJ2-2,.,.,CASSLLLTENTGELFF,TGCGCCAGCAGCTTGCTTTTGACAGAGAACACCGGGGAGCTGTTTTTT
TRBV5-1,TRBJ2-1,TRBD2,.,CASRGTSGFYNEQFF,TGCGCCAGCAGGGGGACTAGCGGTTTCTACAATGAGCAGTTCTTC
TRBV4-2,TRBJ2-7,.,few,CASSQVGAGTYEQYF,TGTGCCAGCAGCCAAGTGGGGGCGGGAACCTACGAGCAGTACTTC
TRBV9,TRBJ2-3,TRBD2,.,CASSVVGSGRVTDTQYF,TGTGCCAGCAGCGTAGTAGGTAGCGGGAGGGTAACAGATACGCAGTATTTT
TRBV6-1,TRBJ1-6,.,.,CASRGVGGSPLHF,TGTGCCAGCAGGGGTGTCGGGGGCTCACCCCTCCACTTT
TRBV6-5,TRBJ2-3,TRBD2,few,CASSYSGLAGYTDTQYF,TGTGCCAGCAGTTACTCCGGACTAGCGGGATACACAGATACGCAGTATTTT
TRBV29-1,TRBJ2-1,.,many,CSAVLLGGSSYNEQFF,TGCAGCGCGGTGCTTCTGGGGGGTAGCTCCTACAATGAGCAGTTCTTC
TRBV15,TRBJ2-7,.,few,CATSRDLVTTYEQYF,TGTGCCACCAGCAGAGATTTAGTTACGACCTACGAGCAGTACTTC
TRBV7-9,TRBJ2-2,.,many,CASSSQQGNTGELFF,TGTGCCAGCAGCTCGCAACAAGGGAACACCGGGGAGCTGTTTTTT
TRBV2,TRBJ1-5,.,few,CASRGTVGDQPQHF,TGTGCCAGCAGGGGGACGGTAGGCGATCAGCCCCAGCATTTT
TRBV27,TRBJ1-1,.,many,CASRKYNRDTEAFF,TGTGCCAGCAGGAAATACAACCGGGACACTGAAGCTTTCTTT
TRBV6-5,TRBJ2-1,TRBD2,.,CASSYGLAGGRHEQFF,TGTGCCAGCAGTTACGGCCTAGCGGGGGGGCGGCATGAGCAGTTCTTC
TRBV4-2,TRBJ1-5,.,.,CASSQGAEINQPQHF,TGTGCCAGCAGCCAAGGAGCCGAAATCAATCAGCCCCAGCATTTT
TRBV12-3/TRBV12-4,TRBJ2-2,.,.,CASKRAGVTGELFF,TGTGCCAGCAAGAGGGCAGGAGTCACCGGGGAGCTGTTTTTT
TRBV7-9,TRBJ2-7,.,few,CASSLGQYSYEQYF,TGTGCCAGCAGCTTAGGCCAGTACTCCTACGAGCAGTACTTC
TRBV6-2/TRBV6-3,TRBJ2-1,.,few,CASTEWTAGNEQFF,TGTGCCAGCACCGAATGGACCGCTGGAAATGAGCAGTTCTTC
TRBV20-1,TRBJ2-5,TRBD1,.,CSARQGTDPQETQYF,TGCAGTGCTAGACAAGGGACAGACCCACAAGAGACCCAGTACTTC
TRBV28,TRBJ2-1,TRBD1,.,CASSSSDRGPYNEQFF,TGTGCCAGCAGTTCCTCGGACAGGGGGCCCTACAATGAGCAGTTCTTC
TRBV20-1,TRBJ2-7,.,many,CSARVAGSRYEQYF,TGCAGTGCTAGAGTGGCGGGGTCGCGCTACGAGCAGTACTTC
TRBV20-1,TRBJ2-1,TRBD1,.,CSAMVTGSSYNEQFF,TGCAGTGCTATGGTGACAGGGAGCTCCTACAATGAGCAGTTCTTC